This entry is about one T cell receptor beta chain. These data originate in a study of control samples from healthy donors and cancer patients. Only in-frame clones appear in the TCRdb table, and some are missing; sequencing was by immunoSEQ multiplex PCR. The profile shows around 74,000 clones, around 92% of them singletons. Sequenced material: blood. The TCR originated in a woman aged 60-75 years in good health.

CDR3 residues: CASSGRAGANVLTF. The DNA of the CDR3 is TGTGCCAGCTCGGGCAGGGCTGGGGCCAACGTCCTGACTTTC. This chain joins TRBV6-5 and TRBJ2-6; tentative D call: TRBD1 (5 bases). Germline V lookup: CDR1 MNHEY, CDR2 SVGAGI. The V gene lost 8 bases and the J gene lost 2 bases, with 10 bases spanning the gap. The CDR3 runs to 14 residues.